The rows below give T cell receptor beta chains drawn from one sample of a study of blood T cell repertoires in COVID-19. TCRdb keeps only in-frame clones here, not all; method: immunoSEQ multiplex PCR. The table has 390,000 or so clones, more than 80% seen once. The sample consisted of peripheral blood. All receptors derive from a woman aged 25 to 39 with active or convalescent COVID-19. CDR3s include the opening cysteine and the closing phenylalanine or tryptophan. Only some rows state a clone size, as once, few, many or a class for expanded clones.

V gene | clone size | CDR3 protein
TRBV6-2/TRBV6-3 | . | CASSPFGEGAKNIQYF
TRBV18 | . | CASSPPGDRNTQYF
TRBV5-6 | . | CASSPRRKNRGAYNEQFF
TRBV3-1/TRBV3-2 | . | CASSQFAGNTEAFF
TRBV29-1 | . | CSVQDSIYEQYF
TRBV27 | . | CASSLSGGNGYGYTF
TRBV6-5 | . | CATIAGVPYNEQFF
TRBV2 | many | CASSEDGAQPQHF
TRBV6-1 | . | CASSEFGSQGDTQYF
TRBV3-1/TRBV3-2 | . | CASSQMGTSGIYQETQYF
TRBV6-5 | . | CASSYSTGVELSPLHF
TRBV11-2 | . | CASSLTSGTGDTQYF
TRBV30 | . | CACRVSLNTEAFF
TRBV7-9 | . | CASSPAAGDNSLANYGYTF
TRBV6-5 | . | CASSYRRDYGAFF
TRBV5-4 | . | CASSPSGDPYGYTF
TRBV19 | . | CASSAEAGEAFF
TRBV5-1 | . | CASRLEAGGRYNEQFF
TRBV30 | . | CAWSVTGNRNEQYF
TRBV10-2 | . | CASRTPDQPQHF